Here is one T cell receptor beta chain with its context. This CDR3 contains 16 residues. CDR1 is LNHDA, CDR2 SQIVND, per germline (reference sequence). With 5 bases removed from V and 2 bases from J, the gap between germline ends came to 15 bases. This specimen belongs to a study of blood T cell repertoires in COVID-19. About the study: COVID-19 samples, acute and convalescent, were from the United States, Italy and Spain. Sources were T cells, B-cell-depleted T cells, or PBMCs; the material itself was cDNA or gDNA.

Original analysis: Reference gene primer amplification gave nucleated cell count estimates. The method was immunoSEQ multiplex PCR; TCRdb's version includes in-frame clones alone and lacks a portion of them. V and J calls and clone size are given by that table; D and trimming were obtained from the DNA. Altogether around 450,000 clones are present, 80% to 90% being singletons, with the ten largest covering approximately 4.3%. This clonotype was obtained from a woman between 25 and 40 years old with acute or convalescent COVID-19. The chain couples TRBV19 to TRBJ2-2; D is undetermined. Sequencing was performed on peripheral blood. CDR3 in DNA: TGTGCCAGTAGTGGCTACAGTGAAAGAAACACCGGGGAGCTGTTTTTT. Amino acids: CASSGYSERNTGELFF. The complete variable domain, with remaining parts taken from reference TRBV19 and TRBJ2-2, reads DGGITQSPKYLFRKEGQNVTLSCEQNLNHDAMYWYRQDPGQGLRLIYYSQIVNDFQKGDIAEGYSVSREKKESFPLTVTSAQKNPTAFYLCASSGYSERNTGELFFGEGSRLTVL.